Listed below are T cell receptor beta chains from one sample, sequenced in a study of blood T cell repertoires in COVID-19. Using immunoSEQ multiplex PCR, the repertoire was profiled, and TCRdb retains in-frame clones only, with some absent. This sample carries roughly 30,000 clones, 80% to 90% of them seen once, and the ten largest clones take approximately 2.6%. The sample comprised peripheral blood. The origin of the receptors is a human donor in a cohort sampled during active COVID-19. Each CDR3 is given with its conserved first and last residue. Fields, in order: D gene, clone size, V gene, J gene, CDR3 protein, CDR3 DNA. The D gene is left open where the match is weak. Clone size is given for some rows only: seen once, a few or many times, or a class if the clone is expanded.

-	-	TRBV5-1	TRBJ1-1	CASSLISIKNTEAFF	TGCGCCAGCAGCTTGATTAGCATAAAGAACACTGAAGCTTTCTTT
-	-	TRBV18	TRBJ1-2	CASSPAEEAYGYTF	TGTGCCAGCTCACCCGCCGAAGAAGCTTATGGCTACACCTTC
-	-	TRBV18	TRBJ1-2	CASSSAGGDNYGYTF	TGTGCCAGCTCAAGCGCCGGGGGGGATAACTATGGCTACACCTTC
TRBD2	few	TRBV3-1/TRBV3-2	TRBJ2-3	CASSQAGGPDTQYF	TGTGCCAGCAGCCAGGCGGGGGGGCCAGATACGCAGTATTTT
-	-	TRBV12-2	TRBJ1-5	CASRSTQGGNQPQHF	TGTGCAAGTCGCTCAACTCAGGGCGGCAATCAGCCCCAGCATTTT
-	-	TRBV15	TRBJ2-5	CATSPKAETQYF	TGTGCCACCAGCCCTAAAGCTGAGACCCAGTACTTC
TRBD2	-	TRBV25-1	TRBJ2-5	CASSDQTSGGAWETQYF	TGTGCCAGCAGTGACCAGACTAGCGGGGGGGCATGGGAGACCCAGTACTTC
-	-	TRBV6-5	TRBJ1-2	CASRLQGSGYTF	TGTGCCAGCCGCCTACAGGGTTCTGGCTACACCTTC
-	-	TRBV6-5	TRBJ2-7	CASRTPKEHEQYF	TGTGCCAGCAGGACTCCCAAAGAGCACGAGCAGTACTTC
-	-	TRBV7-6	TRBJ1-4	CASSLRGTVANEKLFF	TGTGCCAGCAGCTTAAGGGGGACGGTGGCTAATGAAAAACTGTTTTTT
-	-	TRBV12-3/TRBV12-4	TRBJ2-5	CASSLGSDETQYF	TGTGCCAGCAGTTTAGGGTCAGATGAGACCCAGTACTTC
-	-	TRBV6-6	TRBJ2-5	CASSGRGQETQYF	TGTGCCAGCTCCGGTCGGGGACAAGAGACCCAGTACTTC
TRBD2	-	TRBV5-1	TRBJ2-3	CASSSGLAGALGVDTQYF	TGCGCCAGCAGCTCGGGACTAGCGGGGGCGCTCGGCGTGGATACGCAGTATTTT
-	-	TRBV25-1	TRBJ1-1	CASRSGNTEAFF	TGTGCCAGCAGGTCCGGGAACACTGAAGCTTTCTTT
-	-	TRBV18	TRBJ1-1	CASSLPGIEAFF	TGTGCCAGCTCACTGCCGGGTATTGAAGCTTTCTTT
TRBD2	-	TRBV4-2	TRBJ2-3	CASSQGLAATDTQYF	TGTGCCAGCAGCCAAGGACTAGCGGCCACAGATACGCAGTATTTT
-	-	TRBV6-4	TRBJ2-1	CASSESDGDYNEQFF	TGTGCCAGCAGTGAATCGGACGGGGACTACAATGAGCAGTTCTTC
-	-	TRBV6-5	TRBJ1-3	CASSLVSSGNTIYF	TGTGCCAGCAGTCTCGTGAGCTCTGGAAACACCATATATTTT
TRBD2	-	TRBV7-9	TRBJ2-1	CASSSNPVAGGPRNEQFF	TGTGCCAGCAGCTCAAATCCGGTAGCGGGGGGGCCCCGGAATGAGCAGTTCTTC
TRBD1	-	TRBV10-3	TRBJ1-3	CAISAQGGSGNTIYF	TGTGCCATCAGTGCACAGGGGGGCTCTGGAAACACCATATATTTT